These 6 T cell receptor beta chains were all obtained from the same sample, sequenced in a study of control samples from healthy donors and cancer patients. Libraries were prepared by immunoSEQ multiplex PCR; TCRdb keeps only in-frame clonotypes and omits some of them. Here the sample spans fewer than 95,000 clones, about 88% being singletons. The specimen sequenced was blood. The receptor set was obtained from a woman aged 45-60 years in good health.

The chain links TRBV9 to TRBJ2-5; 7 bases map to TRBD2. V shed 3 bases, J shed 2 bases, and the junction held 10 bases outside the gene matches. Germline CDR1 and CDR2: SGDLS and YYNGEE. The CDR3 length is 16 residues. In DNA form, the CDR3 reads TGTGCCAGCAGCGCGTGGGCTGGCGGGGGTCAAGAGACCCAGTACTTC. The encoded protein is CASSAWAGGGQETQYF.

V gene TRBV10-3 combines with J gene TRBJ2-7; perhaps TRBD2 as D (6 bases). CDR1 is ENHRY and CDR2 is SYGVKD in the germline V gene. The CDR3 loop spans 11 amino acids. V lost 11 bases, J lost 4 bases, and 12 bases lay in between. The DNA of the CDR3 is TGTGCCCTCGGGCGGGGTTACGAGCAGTACTTC. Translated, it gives CALGRGYEQYF.

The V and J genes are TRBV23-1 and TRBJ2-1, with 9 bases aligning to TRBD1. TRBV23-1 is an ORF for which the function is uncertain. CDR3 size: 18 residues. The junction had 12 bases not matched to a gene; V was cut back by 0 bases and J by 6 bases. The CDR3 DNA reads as TGCGCCAGCAGTCAATCTAGGTCGGGACAGGGTAATGGCAATGAGCAGTTCTTC. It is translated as CASSQSRSGQGNGNEQFF.

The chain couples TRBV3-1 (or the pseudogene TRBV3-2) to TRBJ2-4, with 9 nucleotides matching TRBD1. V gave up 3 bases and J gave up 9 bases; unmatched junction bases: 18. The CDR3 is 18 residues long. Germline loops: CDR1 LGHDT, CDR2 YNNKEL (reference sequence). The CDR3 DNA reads TGTGCCAGCAGCCACGTCGGGATGGGACAGGGAATCAAGGGCATTCAGTACTTC. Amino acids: CASSHVGMGQGIKGIQYF.

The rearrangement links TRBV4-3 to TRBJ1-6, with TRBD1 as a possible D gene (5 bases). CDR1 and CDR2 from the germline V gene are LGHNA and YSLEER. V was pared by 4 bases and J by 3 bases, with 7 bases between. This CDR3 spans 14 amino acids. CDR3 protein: CASSRDSYNSPLHF. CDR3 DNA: TGCGCCAGCAGCCGAGACAGCTATAATTCACCCCTCCACTTT.

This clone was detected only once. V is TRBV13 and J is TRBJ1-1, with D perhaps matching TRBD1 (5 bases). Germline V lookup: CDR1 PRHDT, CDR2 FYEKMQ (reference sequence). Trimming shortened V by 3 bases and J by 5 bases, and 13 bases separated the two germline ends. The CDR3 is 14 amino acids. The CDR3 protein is CASSLEGSGTEAFF. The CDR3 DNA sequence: TGTGCCAGCAGCTTGGAGGGGTCTGGAACTGAAGCTTTCTTT.